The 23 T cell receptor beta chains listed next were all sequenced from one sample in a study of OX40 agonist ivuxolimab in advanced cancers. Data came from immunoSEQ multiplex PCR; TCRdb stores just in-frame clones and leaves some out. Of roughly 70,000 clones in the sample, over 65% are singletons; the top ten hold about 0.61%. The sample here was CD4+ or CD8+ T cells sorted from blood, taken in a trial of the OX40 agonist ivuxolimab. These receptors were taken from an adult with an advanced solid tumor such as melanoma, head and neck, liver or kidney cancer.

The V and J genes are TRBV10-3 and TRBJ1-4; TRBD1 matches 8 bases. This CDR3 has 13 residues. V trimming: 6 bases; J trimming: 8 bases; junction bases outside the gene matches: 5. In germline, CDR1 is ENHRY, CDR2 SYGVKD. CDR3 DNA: TGTGCCATCAGGGGACAGGCAGGGGAAAAACTGTTTTTT. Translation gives CAIRGQAGEKLFF.

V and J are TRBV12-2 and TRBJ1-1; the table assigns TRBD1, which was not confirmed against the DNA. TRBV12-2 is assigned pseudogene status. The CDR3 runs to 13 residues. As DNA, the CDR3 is TGTGCAAGTCGCTTAGCGGCCCCCACTGAAGCTTTCTTT. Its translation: CASRLAAPTEAFF.

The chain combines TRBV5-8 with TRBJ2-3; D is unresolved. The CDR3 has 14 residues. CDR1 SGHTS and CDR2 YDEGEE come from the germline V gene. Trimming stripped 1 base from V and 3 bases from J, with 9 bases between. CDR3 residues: CASSLKHLTDTQYF. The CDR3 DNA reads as TGTGCCAGCAGCTTGAAGCATTTGACAGATACGCAGTATTTT.

The CDR3 coding sequence is TGTGCCAGCAGCTTTGGACTAAGCGAGAAGGATACGCAGTATTTT. Protein: CASSFGLSEKDTQYF. This sequence joins TRBV7-2 and TRBJ2-3, with TRBD2 as a possible D gene (6 bases). V was cut by 3 bases and J by 6 bases, with 16 bases left in between. This CDR3 is 15 amino acids long. CDR1 is SGHTA and CDR2 is FQGNSA in the germline V gene.

The CDR3 protein is CASSVQGSTNEKLFF. CDR3 DNA: TGTGCCAGCAGCGTCCAGGGGTCGACTAATGAAAAACTGTTTTTT. The chain is built from TRBV9 and TRBJ1-4, with D possibly matching TRBD1 (6 bases). Trimming took 2 bases from V and 2 from J, leaving 10 bases between them. Germline values: CDR1 SGDLS, CDR2 YYNGEE. The CDR3 is made up of 15 amino acids.

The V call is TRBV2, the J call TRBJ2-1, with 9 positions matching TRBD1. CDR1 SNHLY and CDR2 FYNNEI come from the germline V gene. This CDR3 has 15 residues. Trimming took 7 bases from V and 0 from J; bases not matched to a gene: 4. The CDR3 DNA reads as TGTGCCAGCACCCCGACAGGGGGCTCCTACAATGAGCAGTTCTTC. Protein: CASTPTGGSYNEQFF.

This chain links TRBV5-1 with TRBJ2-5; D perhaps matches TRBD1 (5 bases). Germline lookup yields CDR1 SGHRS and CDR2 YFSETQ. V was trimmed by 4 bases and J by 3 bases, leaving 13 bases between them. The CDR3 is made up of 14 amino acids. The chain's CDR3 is CASSRNTGEETQYF. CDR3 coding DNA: TGCGCCAGCAGCCGAAACACAGGAGAAGAGACCCAGTACTTC.

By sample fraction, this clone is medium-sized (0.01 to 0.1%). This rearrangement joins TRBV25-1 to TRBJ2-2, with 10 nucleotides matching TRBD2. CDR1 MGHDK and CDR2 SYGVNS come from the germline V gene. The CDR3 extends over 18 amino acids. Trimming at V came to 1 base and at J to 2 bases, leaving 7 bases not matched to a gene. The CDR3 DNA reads TGTGCCAGCAGTGAATGGCCAGCGGGGGGGCCAAACACCGGGGAGCTGTTTTTT. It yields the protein CASSEWPAGGPNTGELFF.

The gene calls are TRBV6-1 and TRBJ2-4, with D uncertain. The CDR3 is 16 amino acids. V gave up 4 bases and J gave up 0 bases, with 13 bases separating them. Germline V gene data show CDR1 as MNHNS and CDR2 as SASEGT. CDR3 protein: CASSGINSLAKNIQYF. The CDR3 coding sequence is TGTGCCAGCAGTGGTATAAACTCCCTAGCCAAAAACATTCAGTACTTC.

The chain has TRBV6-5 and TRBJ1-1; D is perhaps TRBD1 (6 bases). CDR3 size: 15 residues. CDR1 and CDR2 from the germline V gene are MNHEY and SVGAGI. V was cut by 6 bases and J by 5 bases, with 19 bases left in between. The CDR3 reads CASSYRGRGGTEAFF. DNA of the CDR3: TGTGCCAGCAGCTATCGGGGGCGAGGGGGGACTGAAGCTTTCTTT.

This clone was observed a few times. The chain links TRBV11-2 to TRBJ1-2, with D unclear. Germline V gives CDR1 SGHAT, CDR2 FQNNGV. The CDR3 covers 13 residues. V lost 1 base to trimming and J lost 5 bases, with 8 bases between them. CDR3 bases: TGTGCCAGCAGCTTAGTGGCAGGATATGGCTACACCTTC. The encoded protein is CASSLVAGYGYTF.

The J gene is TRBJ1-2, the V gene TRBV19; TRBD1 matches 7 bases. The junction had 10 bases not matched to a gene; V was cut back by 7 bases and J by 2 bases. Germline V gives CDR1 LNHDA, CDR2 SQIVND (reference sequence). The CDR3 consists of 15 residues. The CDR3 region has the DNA TGTGCCAGTACCACAGGGGCCATCTCAAACTATGGCTACACCTTC. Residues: CASTTGAISNYGYTF. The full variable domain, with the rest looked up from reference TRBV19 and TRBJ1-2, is DGGITQSPKYLFRKEGQNVTLSCEQNLNHDAMYWYRQDPGQGLRLIYYSQIVNDFQKGDIAEGYSVSREKKESFPLTVTSAQKNPTAFYLCASTTGAISNYGYTFGSGTRLTVV.

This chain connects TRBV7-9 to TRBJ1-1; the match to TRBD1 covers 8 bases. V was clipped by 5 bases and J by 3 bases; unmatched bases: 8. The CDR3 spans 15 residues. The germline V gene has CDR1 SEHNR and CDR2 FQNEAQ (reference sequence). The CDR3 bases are TGTGCCAGCAGCCCCAGGGGGCTTGGAGACACTGAAGCTTTCTTT. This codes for CASSPRGLGDTEAFF.

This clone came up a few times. The CDR3, as DNA: TGTGCCAGCAGTCACACTGAAGCTTTCTTT. Translated, it gives CASSHTEAFF. The J gene is TRBJ1-1, the V gene TRBV28; unclear D gene. The V end was cut by 5 bases, the J end by 3 bases, with 1 base between. The CDR3 is 10 amino acids. Germline V gene sequence: CDR1 MDHEN, CDR2 SYDVKM.

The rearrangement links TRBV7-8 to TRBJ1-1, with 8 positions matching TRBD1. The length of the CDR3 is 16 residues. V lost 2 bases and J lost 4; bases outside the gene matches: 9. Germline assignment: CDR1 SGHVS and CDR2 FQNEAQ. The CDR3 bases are TGTGCCAGCAGCTTACGACAGGGGAATTTTGTCACTGAAGCTTTCTTT. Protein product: CASSLRQGNFVTEAFF.

The CDR3 DNA reads TGCGCCAGCAGCCAAGGAACCCCAGGGGCTCAAGAGACCCAGTACTTC. Its translation: CASSQGTPGAQETQYF. This sequence joins TRBV4-1 and TRBJ2-5; perhaps TRBD1 as D (6 bases). The CDR3 has 16 residues. V lost 1 base and J 2 bases, leaving 14 bases between the germline ends. Germline CDR1 reads MGHRA; CDR2 reads YSYEKL.

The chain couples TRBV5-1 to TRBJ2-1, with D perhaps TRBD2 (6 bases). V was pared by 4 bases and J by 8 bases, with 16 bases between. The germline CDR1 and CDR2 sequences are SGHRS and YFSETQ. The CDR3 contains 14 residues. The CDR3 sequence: CASSPWGGVDEQFF. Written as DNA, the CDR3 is TGCGCCAGCAGCCCCTGGGGCGGGGTGGATGAGCAGTTCTTC. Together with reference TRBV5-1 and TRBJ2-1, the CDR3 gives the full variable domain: KAGVTQTPRYLIKTRGQQVTLSCSPISGHRSVSWYQQTPGQGLQFLFEYFSETQRNKGNFPGRFSGRQFSNSRSEMNVSTLELGDSALYLCASSPWGGVDEQFFGPGTRLTVL.

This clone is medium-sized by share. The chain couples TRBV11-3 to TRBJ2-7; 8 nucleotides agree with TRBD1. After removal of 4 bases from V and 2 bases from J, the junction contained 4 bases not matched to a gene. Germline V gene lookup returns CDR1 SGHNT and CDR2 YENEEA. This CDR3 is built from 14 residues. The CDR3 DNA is TGTGCCAGCAGCTCCTGGGACAGGCCCTACGAGCAGTACTTC. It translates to CASSSWDRPYEQYF.

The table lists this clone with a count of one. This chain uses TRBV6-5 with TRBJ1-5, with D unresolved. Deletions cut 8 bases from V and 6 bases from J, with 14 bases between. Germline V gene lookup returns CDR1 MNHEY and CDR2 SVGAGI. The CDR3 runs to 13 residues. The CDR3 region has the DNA TGTGCCAGCGCTGGCCTTTCGGGTCAGCCCCAGCATTTT. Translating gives CASAGLSGQPQHF.

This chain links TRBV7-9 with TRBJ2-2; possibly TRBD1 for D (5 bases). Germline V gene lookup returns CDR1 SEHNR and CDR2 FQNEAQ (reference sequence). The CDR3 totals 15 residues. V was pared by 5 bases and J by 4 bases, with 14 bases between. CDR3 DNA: TGTGCCAGCAGCCTACAGGCCCTCTCCACCGGGGAGCTGTTTTTT. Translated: CASSLQALSTGELFF.

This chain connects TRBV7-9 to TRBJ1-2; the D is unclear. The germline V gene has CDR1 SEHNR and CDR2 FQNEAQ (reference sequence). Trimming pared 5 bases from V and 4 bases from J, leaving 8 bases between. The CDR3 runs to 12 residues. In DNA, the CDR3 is TGTGCCAGCAGCATTGACACCTATGGCTACACCTTC. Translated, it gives CASSIDTYGYTF. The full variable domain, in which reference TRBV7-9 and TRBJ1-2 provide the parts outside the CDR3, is DTGVSQNPRHKITKRGQNVTFRCDPISEHNRLYWYRQTLGQGPEFLTYFQNEAQLEKSRLLSDRFSAERPKGSFSTLEIQRTEQGDSAMYLCASSIDTYGYTFGSGTRLTVV.

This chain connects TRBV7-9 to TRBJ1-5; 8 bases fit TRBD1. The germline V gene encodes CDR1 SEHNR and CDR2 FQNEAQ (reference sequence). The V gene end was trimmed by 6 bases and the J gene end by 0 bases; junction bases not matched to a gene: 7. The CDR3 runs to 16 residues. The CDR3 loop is CASSHDRGYSNQPQHF. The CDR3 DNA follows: TGTGCCAGCAGTCACGACAGGGGCTATAGCAATCAGCCCCAGCATTTT.

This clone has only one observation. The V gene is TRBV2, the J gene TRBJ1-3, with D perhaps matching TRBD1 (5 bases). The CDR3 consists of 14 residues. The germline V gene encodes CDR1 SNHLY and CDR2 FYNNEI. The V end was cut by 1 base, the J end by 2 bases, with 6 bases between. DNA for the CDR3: TGTGCCAGCAGTGAAGGGACACCTGGAAACACCATATATTTT. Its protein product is CASSEGTPGNTIYF. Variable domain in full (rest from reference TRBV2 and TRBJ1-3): EPEVTQTPSHQVTQMGQEVILRCVPISNHLYFYWYRQILGQKVEFLVSFYNNEISEKSEIFDDQFSVERPDGSNFTLKIRSTKLEDSAMYFCASSEGTPGNTIYFGEGSWLTVV.